This T cell receptor beta chain appears in the sequencing data of a study of blood T cell repertoires in COVID-19. Whole-study context: Specimens from acute and convalescent COVID-19 originated in the United States, Italy and Spain.

The CDR3 is 14 residues long. The V gene lost 3 bases and the J gene lost 4 bases, with 10 bases spanning the gap. Germline CDR1 SGHTA, CDR2 FQGNSA. Per the authors' pipeline: Scientists estimated how many nucleated cells there were by amplifying reference gene primers. Measured with immunoSEQ multiplex PCR; TCRdb has only the in-frame clones, and not every one. The D gene and trimming were derived from the DNA, and the V and J assignments and clone size from that table. The sample consists of 150,000 to 160,000 clones, under 90% of them appearing once. The chain carries TRBV7-2 and TRBJ1-3; D remains ambiguous. Sequences were obtained from peripheral blood. This TCR derives from a man aged 60-69 years with acute or convalescent COVID-19. CDR3 in DNA: TGTGCCAGCAGCTTGGAGGGAACCGGAAACACCATATATTTT. Its protein is CASSLEGTGNTIYF. Full variable domain (remainder filled in from reference TRBV7-2 and TRBJ1-3): GAGVSQSPSNKVTEKGKDVELRCDPISGHTALYWYRQSLGQGLEFLIYFQGNSAPDKSGLPSDRFSAERTGGSVSTLTIQRTQQEDSAVYLCASSLEGTGNTIYFGEGSWLTVV.